This paragraph reports one T cell receptor (beta chain). Other nucleotide sequences in the sample specify the same CDR3. The entry originates in a study of blood T cell repertoires in COVID-19. Germline V CDR1 and CDR2: SEHNR, FQNEAQ (reference sequence). V dropped 4 bases and J dropped 3; count of bases not matched to a gene: 2. The CDR3 has 13 amino acids. The assay was immunoSEQ multiplex PCR, and TCRdb's table has in-frame clones only and misses some. The sample yields roughly 40,000 clones, approximately 84% seen once. The material sequenced was peripheral blood. The chain links TRBV7-9 to TRBJ1-1; 7 positions agree with TRBD1. The sequence was collected from a woman in her 70s in a cohort sampled during active COVID-19. The CDR3 sequence: CASSSQGDTEAFF. The CDR3 DNA sequence: TGTGCCAGCAGCTCCCAGGGGGACACTGAAGCTTTCTTT.